The 23 T cell receptor beta chains in this list originate from one sample, sequenced in a study of brain T cells in children with intractable seizures. Generated by immunoSEQ multiplex PCR, the TCRdb table keeps only in-frame clones and is missing some. Of 70,000 to 90,000 clones in the sample, about 93% were seen once. Source: peripheral blood, taken at surgery. The receptors were gathered from a boy younger than two with tuberous sclerosis and intractable seizures.

The chain combines TRBV6-1 with TRBJ2-3; TRBD2 agrees at 11 bases. The germline gives CDR1 MNHNS, CDR2 SASEGT. V was clipped by 3 bases and J by 3 bases; unmatched bases: 5. CDR3 size: 16 residues. The CDR3 reads CASSDLSGGATDTQYF. CDR3 coding DNA: TGTGCCAGCAGTGACCTTAGCGGGGGGGCGACAGATACGCAGTATTTT.

The V and J genes are TRBV6-2 or TRBV6-3 and TRBJ2-1, with a possible D match to TRBD2 (5 bases). This CDR3 region has 15 residues. Germline lookup yields CDR1 MNHEY and CDR2 SVGEGT. The V end was cut by 3 bases, the J end by 0 bases, with 9 bases between. CDR3 loop: CASSYRGSSYNEQFF. The CDR3 bases are TGTGCCAGCAGTTATCGTGGGAGCTCCTACAATGAGCAGTTCTTC.

The chain joins TRBV7-9 to TRBJ2-7; 7 bases fit TRBD2. Germline trimming cut 4 bases from V and 4 bases from J; bases unmatched to any gene: 10. The CDR3 totals 15 residues. Looked up from germline, CDR1 is SEHNR and CDR2 is FQNEAQ (reference sequence). The CDR3 coding sequence is TGTGCCAGCAGCTCTAAGACTAGCATTGGTTACGAGCAGTACTTC. Amino acids: CASSSKTSIGYEQYF.

The V and J genes are TRBV3-1 (or the pseudogene TRBV3-2) and TRBJ1-5; tentatively, D is TRBD1 (5 bases). V lost 1 base and J lost 4, with 5 bases in between. Germline-derived CDR1 and CDR2 are LGHDT and YNNKEL (reference sequence). This CDR3 spans 13 amino acids. CDR3 coding DNA: TGTGCCAGCAGCCAAGGACAGAATCAGCCCCAGCATTTT. It is translated as CASSQGQNQPQHF.

The J gene is TRBJ2-7, the V gene TRBV6-5, with 7 positions matching TRBD1. This CDR3 comprises 14 residues. Germline values: CDR1 MNHEY, CDR2 SVGAGI. The ends lost 5 bases at V and 1 base at J; junction bases unmatched: 5. For the CDR3, the DNA is TGTGCCAGCAGTCCTGGACAGGTATCCTACGAGCAGTACTTC. Translating gives CASSPGQVSYEQYF.

This rearrangement joins TRBV27 to TRBJ1-2; D gene uncertain. Germline V lookup: CDR1 MNHEY, CDR2 SMNVEV (reference sequence). The length of the CDR3 is 14 residues. With 2 bases removed from V and 4 bases from J, the gap between germline ends came to 11 bases. The CDR3 is CASSLSPSLYGYTF. CDR3 DNA: TGTGCCAGCAGTTTAAGTCCTTCTCTCTATGGCTACACCTTC.

Only one count was recorded for this clone. The chain links TRBV19 to TRBJ2-7; no reliable D call. Trimming cost V 3 bases and J 4 bases, with 10 bases left between them. The CDR3 extends over 13 amino acids. Looked up from germline, CDR1 is LNHDA and CDR2 is SQIVND (reference sequence). CDR3 sequence (DNA): TGTGCCAGTAGTATCGAAGCAGGTTACGAGCAGTACTTC. This gives the protein CASSIEAGYEQYF.

The CDR3 loop reads CASSQGDGNSNEKLFF. The DNA for the CDR3 is TGTGCCAGCAGCCAAGGGGACGGGAACTCTAATGAAAAACTGTTTTTT. This sequence joins TRBV3-1 (or the pseudogene TRBV3-2) and TRBJ1-4; the D gene is possibly TRBD1 (5 bases). Trimming shortened V by 1 base and J by 3 bases, and 12 bases separated the two germline ends. This CDR3 is 16 amino acids long. Per the germline V gene, CDR1 is LGHDT and CDR2 is YNNKEL (reference sequence).

The V gene is TRBV30, the J gene TRBJ1-2; maybe TRBD1 (5 bases). Germline V gives CDR1 GTSNPN, CDR2 SVGIG (reference sequence). The CDR3 spans 16 residues. V was clipped by 4 bases and J by 0 bases, with 18 bases between them. CDR3 residues: CAWNSKTGGANYGYTF. The CDR3 DNA reads TGTGCCTGGAACTCGAAAACGGGGGGTGCTAACTATGGCTACACCTTC.

As DNA, the CDR3 is TGTGCCAGCAGCATCCCACCTGTTTGGCAAGAGACCCAGTACTTC. Its protein is CASSIPPVWQETQYF. This sequence joins TRBV28 and TRBJ2-5; D is unresolved. Per the germline V gene, CDR1 is MDHEN and CDR2 is SYDVKM. This CDR3 is 15 amino acids long. Trimming removed 6 bases at V and 2 bases at J, with 16 bases between.

The sample holds one count of this clone. CDR3 in amino acids: CASSIPPSSYNEQFF. CDR3 nucleotide sequence: TGTGCCAGTAGTATCCCCCCGAGCTCCTACAATGAGCAGTTCTTC. This chain joins TRBV19 and TRBJ2-1; no clear D gene. With 3 bases removed from V and 0 bases from J, the gap between germline ends came to 9 bases. In germline, CDR1 is LNHDA, CDR2 SQIVND (reference sequence). This CDR3 is 15 amino acids long.

V usage is TRBV21-1 and J usage is TRBJ2-2; the table's TRBD2 call for D was not verified on the DNA. TRBV21-1 corresponds to a pseudogene. The CDR3 runs to 14 residues. The CDR3 coding sequence is TGTGCCAGCAGCGCGTCGCTTCACACCGGGGAGCTGTTTTTT. Its protein is CASSASLHTGELFF.

The chain carries TRBV27 and TRBJ1-2; possible D gene TRBD1, 6 bases. Germline assignment: CDR1 MNHEY and CDR2 SMNVEV (reference sequence). The CDR3 is 11 residues long. V dropped 6 bases and J dropped 4 bases, with 6 bases sitting between them. CDR3 sequence reads: CASRDSYGYTF. DNA for the CDR3: TGTGCCAGCAGGGACAGCTATGGCTACACCTTC.

This clone was observed a single time. DNA of the CDR3: TGTGCCAGCAGCCAACTATTTGGACTAGCGAAAAACAACGAGCAGTACTTC. It is translated as CASSQLFGLAKNNEQYF. The rearrangement joins TRBV14 to TRBJ2-7; the match to TRBD2 covers 9 bases. The germline gives CDR1 SGHDN, CDR2 FVKESK. The CDR3 is 17 amino acids. After removal of 2 bases from V and 5 bases from J, the junction contained 13 bases not matched to a gene.

V is TRBV11-3 and J is TRBJ2-3, with TRBD1 matching over 9 bases. The CDR3 loop spans 14 amino acids. The trim removed 6 bases at V and 5 bases at J, leaving 6 bases unmatched. CDR1 is SGHNT, CDR2 YENEEA, per germline. This CDR3 is CASRQGARGDTQYF. CDR3 bases: TGTGCCAGCAGACAGGGGGCGCGAGGAGATACGCAGTATTTT.

This clone was counted once. The V and J genes are TRBV24-1 and TRBJ1-2; D is unclear. CDR3 length: 16 residues. The V gene's germline CDR1 is KGHDR and CDR2 SFDVKD. Trimming removed 0 bases from V and 4 bases from J, with 14 bases in between. The CDR3 protein is CATSDLSYPGFYGYTF. CDR3 DNA sequence: TGTGCCACCAGTGATTTGAGCTATCCGGGATTCTATGGCTACACCTTC.

The chain couples TRBV27 to TRBJ1-4; a possible D gene is TRBD1 (6 bases). Looked up from germline, CDR1 is MNHEY and CDR2 is SMNVEV (reference sequence). This CDR3 is 15 amino acids long. Between the trimmed V and J ends, which lost 6 bases and 7 bases, there was a span of 18 bases. The CDR3 bases are TGTGCCAGCAGCTTTCCCAACGACAGGTTTGAAAAACTGTTTTTT. Residues: CASSFPNDRFEKLFF.

This clone was observed a single time. The rearrangement uses TRBV11-3 and TRBJ2-2; weak D call: TRBD1 (6 bases). This CDR3 has 13 amino acids. Germline CDR1 and CDR2: SGHNT and YENEEA. Trimming pared 8 bases from V and 5 bases from J, leaving 12 bases between. CDR3 protein: CASRLRGTGELFF. The CDR3 region has the DNA TGTGCCAGCCGATTAAGGGGGACCGGGGAGCTGTTTTTT.

This chain uses TRBV4-1 with TRBJ1-1; 7 positions match TRBD1. CDR1 and CDR2 (germline): MGHRA, YSYEKL. This CDR3 is built from 13 residues. V lost 3 bases to trimming and J lost 6 bases; unmatched junction nucleotides: 4. DNA of the CDR3: TGCGCCAGCAGCCATGAGACAGGGTCTGAAGCTTTCTTT. This sequence encodes CASSHETGSEAFF.

This chain links TRBV3-1 (or the pseudogene TRBV3-2) with TRBJ2-4; D ambiguous. Per the germline V gene, CDR1 is LGHDT and CDR2 is YNNKEL (reference sequence). This CDR3 has 14 amino acids. The germline V and J ends were trimmed by 3 bases and 5 bases, with 11 bases remaining between them. The CDR3 bases are TGTGCCAGCAGCCAGAGCGCGGCAGAAAACATTCAGTACTTC. Amino acids: CASSQSAAENIQYF.

V and J are TRBV19 and TRBJ1-5; D not certain. Germline V gene sequence: CDR1 LNHDA, CDR2 SQIVND (reference sequence). Between the trimmed V and J ends, which lost 2 bases and 0 bases, there was a span of 20 bases. The CDR3 runs to 19 residues. CDR3 nucleotides: TGTGCCAGTAGTATATCGGGCCAAGAAGGAGGATTTAGCAATCAGCCCCAGCATTTT. Its translation is CASSISGQEGGFSNQPQHF.

This chain uses TRBV13 with TRBJ2-7; D assignment may be TRBD1 or TRBD2 (6 bases each). Germline values: CDR1 PRHDT, CDR2 FYEKMQ (reference sequence). V gave up 5 bases and J gave up 5 bases, with 13 bases separating them. The CDR3 consists of 13 residues. The CDR3 protein is CASSGGRGNEQYF. In nucleotides, the CDR3 is TGTGCCAGCAGCGGGGGGCGCGGGAACGAGCAGTACTTC. Based on the CDR3 plus reference TRBV13 and TRBJ2-7, the full variable domain is AAGVIQSPRHLIKEKRETATLKCYPIPRHDTVYWYQQGPGQDPQFLISFYEKMQSDKGSIPDRFSAQQFSDYHSELNMSSLELGDSALYFCASSGGRGNEQYFGPGTRLTVT.

V and J are TRBV19 and TRBJ1-6; possibly TRBD1 for D (5 bases). Trimming stripped 3 bases from V and 12 bases from J, with 15 bases between. Per the germline V gene, CDR1 is LNHDA and CDR2 is SQIVND (reference sequence). The CDR3 spans 14 residues. As DNA, the CDR3 is TGTGCCAGTAGTATCCCCTTGGGGGGGGAACCCCTCCACTTT. Protein sequence: CASSIPLGGEPLHF. The variable domain in full, with the rest retrieved from reference TRBV19 and TRBJ1-6, is DGGITQSPKYLFRKEGQNVTLSCEQNLNHDAMYWYRQDPGQGLRLIYYSQIVNDFQKGDIAEGYSVSREKKESFPLTVTSAQKNPTAFYLCASSIPLGGEPLHFGNGTRLTVT.